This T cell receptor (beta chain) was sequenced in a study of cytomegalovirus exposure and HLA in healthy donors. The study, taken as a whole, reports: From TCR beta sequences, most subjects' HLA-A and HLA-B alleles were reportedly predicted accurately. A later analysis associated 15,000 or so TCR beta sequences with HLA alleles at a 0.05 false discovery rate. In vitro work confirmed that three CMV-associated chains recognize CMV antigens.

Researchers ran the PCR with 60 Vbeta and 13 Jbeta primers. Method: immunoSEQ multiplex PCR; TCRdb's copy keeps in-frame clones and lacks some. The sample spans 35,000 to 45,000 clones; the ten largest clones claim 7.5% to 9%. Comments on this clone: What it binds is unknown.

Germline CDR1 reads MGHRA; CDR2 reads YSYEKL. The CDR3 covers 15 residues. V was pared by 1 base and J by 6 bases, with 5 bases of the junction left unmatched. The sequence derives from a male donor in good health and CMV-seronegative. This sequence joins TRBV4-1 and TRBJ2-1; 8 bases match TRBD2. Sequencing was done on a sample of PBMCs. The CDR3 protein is CASSQAAGGGNEQFF. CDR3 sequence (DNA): TGCGCCAGCAGCCAAGCTGCGGGAGGAGGCAATGAGCAGTTCTTC.